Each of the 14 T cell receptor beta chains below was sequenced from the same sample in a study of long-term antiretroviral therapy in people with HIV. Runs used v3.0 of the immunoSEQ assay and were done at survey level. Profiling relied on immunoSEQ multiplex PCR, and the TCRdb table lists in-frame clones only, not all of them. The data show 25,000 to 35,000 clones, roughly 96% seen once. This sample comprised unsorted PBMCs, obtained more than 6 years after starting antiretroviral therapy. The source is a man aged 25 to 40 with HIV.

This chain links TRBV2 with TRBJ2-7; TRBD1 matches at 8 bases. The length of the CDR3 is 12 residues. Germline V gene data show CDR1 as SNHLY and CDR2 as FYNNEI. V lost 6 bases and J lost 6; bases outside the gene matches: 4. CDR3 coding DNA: TGTGCCAGCAGCGTACAGGGGGTCGAGCAGTACTTC. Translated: CASSVQGVEQYF.

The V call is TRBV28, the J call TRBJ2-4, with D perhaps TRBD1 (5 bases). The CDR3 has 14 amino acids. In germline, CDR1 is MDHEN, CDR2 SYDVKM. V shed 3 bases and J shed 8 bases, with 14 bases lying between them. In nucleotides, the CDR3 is TGTGCCAGCAGTTTGGACACGGGTGTGGACATTCAGTACTTC. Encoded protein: CASSLDTGVDIQYF.

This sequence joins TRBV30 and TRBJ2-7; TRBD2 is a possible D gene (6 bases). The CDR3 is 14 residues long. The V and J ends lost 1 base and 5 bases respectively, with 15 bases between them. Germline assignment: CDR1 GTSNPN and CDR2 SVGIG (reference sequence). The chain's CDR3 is CAWSEGSGYDEQYF. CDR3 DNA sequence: TGTGCCTGGAGTGAGGGCAGCGGGTACGACGAGCAGTACTTC.

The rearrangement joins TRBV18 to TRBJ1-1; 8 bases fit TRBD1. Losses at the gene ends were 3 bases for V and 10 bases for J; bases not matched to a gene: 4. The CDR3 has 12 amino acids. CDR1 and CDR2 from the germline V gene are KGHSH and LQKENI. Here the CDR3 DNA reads TGTGCCAGCTCACCGAGACAGGGGAGAGCTTTCTTT. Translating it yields CASSPRQGRAFF.

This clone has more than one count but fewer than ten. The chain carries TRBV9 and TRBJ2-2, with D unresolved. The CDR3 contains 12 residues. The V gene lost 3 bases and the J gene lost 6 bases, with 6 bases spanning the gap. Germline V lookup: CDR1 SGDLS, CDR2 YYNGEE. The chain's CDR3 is CASSDGAGELFF. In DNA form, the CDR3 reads TGTGCCAGCAGCGATGGAGCCGGGGAGCTGTTTTTT.

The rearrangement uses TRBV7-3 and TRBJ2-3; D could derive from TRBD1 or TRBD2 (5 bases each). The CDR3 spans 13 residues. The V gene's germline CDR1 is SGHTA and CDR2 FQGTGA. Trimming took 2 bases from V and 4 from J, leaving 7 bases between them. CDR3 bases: TGTGCCAGCAGCTTAGGGGGATCAGATACGCAGTATTTT. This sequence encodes CASSLGGSDTQYF.

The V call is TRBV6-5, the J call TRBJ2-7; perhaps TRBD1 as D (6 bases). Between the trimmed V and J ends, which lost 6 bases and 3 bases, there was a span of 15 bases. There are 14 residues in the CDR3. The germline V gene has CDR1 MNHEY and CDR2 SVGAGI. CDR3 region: CASRSFTGSYEQYF. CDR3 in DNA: TGTGCCAGCAGATCGTTTACAGGGAGCTACGAGCAGTACTTC.

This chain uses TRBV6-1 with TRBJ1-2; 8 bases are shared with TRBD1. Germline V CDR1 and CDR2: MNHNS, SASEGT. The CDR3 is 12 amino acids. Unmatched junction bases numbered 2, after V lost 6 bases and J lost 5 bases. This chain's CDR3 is CASRGQEYGYTF. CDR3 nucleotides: TGTGCCAGCAGGGGACAGGAGTATGGCTACACCTTC.

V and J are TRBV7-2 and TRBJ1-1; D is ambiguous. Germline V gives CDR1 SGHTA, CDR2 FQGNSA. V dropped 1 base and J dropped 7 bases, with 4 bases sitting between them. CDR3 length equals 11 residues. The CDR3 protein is CASSLDGEAFF. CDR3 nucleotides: TGTGCCAGCAGCTTAGATGGTGAAGCTTTCTTT.

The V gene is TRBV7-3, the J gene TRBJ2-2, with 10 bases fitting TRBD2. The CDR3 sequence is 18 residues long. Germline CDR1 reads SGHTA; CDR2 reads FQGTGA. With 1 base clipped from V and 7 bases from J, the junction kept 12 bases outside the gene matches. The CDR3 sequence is CASSLNPLSGGAGGELFF. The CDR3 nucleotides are TGTGCCAGCAGCTTAAATCCCCTAAGCGGGGGGGCTGGCGGGGAGCTGTTTTTT.

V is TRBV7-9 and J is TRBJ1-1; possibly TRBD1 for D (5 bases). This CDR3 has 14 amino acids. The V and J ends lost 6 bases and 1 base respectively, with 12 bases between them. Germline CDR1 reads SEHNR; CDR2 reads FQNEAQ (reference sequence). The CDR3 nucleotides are TGTGCCAGCAGGCCTGGGGGAGGGAACACTGAAGCTTTCTTT. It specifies CASRPGGGNTEAFF.

This CDR3 is CAWSVLGGQAFF. The CDR3 DNA reads as TGTGCCTGGAGTGTACTAGGGGGGCAAGCTTTCTTT. V gene TRBV30 combines with J gene TRBJ1-1; maybe TRBD1 (6 bases). V lost 0 bases and J lost 9, with 11 bases in between. Germline V gives CDR1 GTSNPN, CDR2 SVGIG (reference sequence). The CDR3 contains 12 residues. Supplemented by reference TRBV30 and TRBJ1-1, the full variable domain reads SQTIHQWPATLVQPVGSPLSLECTVEGTSNPNLYWYRQAAGRGLQLLFYSVGIGQISSEVPQNLSASRPQDRQFILSSKKLLLSDSGFYLCAWSVLGGQAFFGQGTRLTVV.

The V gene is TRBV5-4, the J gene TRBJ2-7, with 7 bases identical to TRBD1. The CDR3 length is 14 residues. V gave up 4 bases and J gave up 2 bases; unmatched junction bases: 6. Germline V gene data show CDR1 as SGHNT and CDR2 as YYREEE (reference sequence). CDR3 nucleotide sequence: TGTGCCAGCAGCCGGAAGACAGGGACCTACGAGCAGTACTTC. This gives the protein CASSRKTGTYEQYF. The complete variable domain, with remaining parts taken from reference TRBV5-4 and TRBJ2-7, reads ETGVTQSPTHLIKTRGQQVTLRCSSQSGHNTVSWYQQALGQGPQFIFQYYREEENGRGNFPPRFSGLQFPNYSSELNVNALELDDSALYLCASSRKTGTYEQYFGPGTRLTVT.

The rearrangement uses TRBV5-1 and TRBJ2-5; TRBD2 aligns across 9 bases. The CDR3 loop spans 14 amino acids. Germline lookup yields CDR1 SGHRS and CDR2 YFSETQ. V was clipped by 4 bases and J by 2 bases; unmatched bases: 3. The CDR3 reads CASSRLAEQETQYF. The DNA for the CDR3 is TGCGCCAGCAGCCGACTAGCGGAACAAGAGACCCAGTACTTC.